Listed below are T cell receptor beta chains from one sample, sequenced in a study of blood T cell repertoires in COVID-19. TCRdb's table, derived via immunoSEQ multiplex PCR, lists solely in-frame clones and lacks some. The data contain about 160,000 clones, less than 90% of them singletons. The sample was peripheral blood. These receptors all come from an older woman with acute or convalescent COVID-19. CDR3s include the opening cysteine and the closing phenylalanine or tryptophan. A D gene is named only where the DNA matches it firmly.

cdr3_aa d_call cdr3_length j_call v_call
CASSLEGGSYNSPLHF NA 16 TRBJ1-6 TRBV6-5
CASSVIQGMNTEAFF NA 15 TRBJ1-1 TRBV7-6
CASSLAGTGNEKLFF TRBD1 15 TRBJ1-4 TRBV19
CASSPGAANTEAFF NA 14 TRBJ1-1 TRBV4-2
CASSYLPSGVNNEQFF TRBD2 16 TRBJ2-1 TRBV6-2/TRBV6-3
CATGDRKDQPQHF NA 13 TRBJ1-5 TRBV10-3
CASSERGEGDTQYF TRBD2 14 TRBJ2-3 TRBV2
CASSLNRGGNSEAFF NA 15 TRBJ1-1 TRBV7-2
CASSEARGGNSNQPQHF NA 17 TRBJ1-5 TRBV6-1
CASSLRAGGMNTEAFF NA 16 TRBJ1-1 TRBV18
CATSSVQGAAEAFF TRBD1 14 TRBJ1-1 TRBV15
CASGYKQGNTEAFF NA 14 TRBJ1-1 TRBV19
CASSEVGARKLFF NA 13 TRBJ1-4 TRBV25-1
CASSWTGGAPDTQYF TRBD1 15 TRBJ2-3 TRBV6-5
CASSERGRTNEKLFF NA 15 TRBJ1-4 TRBV25-1
CASSAAGTRDSPLHF NA 15 TRBJ1-6 TRBV5-4
CASSQVAGESYEQYF TRBD2 15 TRBJ2-7 TRBV3-1/TRBV3-2
CASSRQGLGSPLHF TRBD1 14 TRBJ1-6 TRBV3-1/TRBV3-2
CASSLSLQGQYEKLFF NA 16 TRBJ1-4 TRBV28
CASSLAGGRQETQYF TRBD2 15 TRBJ2-5 TRBV4-2
CASSLAHLLQQYF NA 13 TRBJ2-7 TRBV7-9
CASSSTGSGANVLTF NA 15 TRBJ2-6 TRBV27
CASSLDMASGRNEQFF TRBD2 16 TRBJ2-1 TRBV5-1
CASSISGGLRAGYTF NA 15 TRBJ1-2 TRBV9
CASSFGEREKLFF NA 13 TRBJ1-4 TRBV7-8
CASSLAPDQPQHF NA 13 TRBJ1-5 TRBV7-6